These T cell receptor beta chains were read from a single sample in a study of beta chain features in type 1 diabetes. Clones were sequenced by immunoSEQ multiplex PCR, and TCRdb holds only the in-frame ones, with some missing. The sample has approximately 340,000 clones, around 16% seen once. Sequencing was done on a sample of naive CD4+ T cells from blood. The receptor source for this set is a woman aged 18 to 35 in good health. The CDR3 runs from the conserved cysteine through the conserved F or W. The D gene is left open where the match is weak. Clone size appears in some rows only: once, few, many, or a class for an expanded clone.

d_call j_call clone_size v_call cdr3_aa cdr3_nt
TRBD2 TRBJ2-1 few TRBV11-2 CASSSPRRRVAGANEQFF TGTGCCAGCAGCTCACCCCGGAGGAGGGTAGCGGGAGCTAATGAGCAGTTCTTC
TRBD1 TRBJ1-3 few TRBV2 CASTATGAGNTIYF TGTGCCAGCACGGCGACAGGGGCTGGAAACACCATATATTTT
. TRBJ2-7 few TRBV7-3 CASSAGDANRGGQYF TGTGCCAGCAGCGCAGGGGACGCGAACAGGGGAGGGCAGTACTTC
TRBD2 TRBJ2-7 . TRBV7-9 CASSTTSGKREQYF TGTGCCAGCAGCACCACTAGCGGGAAGAGGGAGCAGTACTTC
TRBD1 TRBJ1-5 few TRBV6-5 CASSADRGLSQPQHF TGTGCCAGCAGTGCGGACAGGGGGCTCAGTCAGCCCCAGCATTTT
TRBD2 TRBJ2-3 . TRBV7-2 CASSLAVGGGTDTQYF TGTGCCAGCAGCTTAGCGGTCGGGGGGGGCACAGATACGCAGTATTTT
TRBD1 TRBJ1-1 . TRBV30 CAWDLLTGGNTEAFF TGTGCCTGGGACCTTTTGACAGGGGGAAACACTGAAGCTTTCTTT
. TRBJ2-7 few TRBV7-3 CASSPYPPGLGYEQYF TGTGCCAGCAGCCCCTATCCCCCAGGACTCGGATACGAGCAGTACTTC
. TRBJ1-1 . TRBV29-1 CSVQHRVVNTEAFF TGCAGCGTGCAACACAGGGTAGTGAACACTGAAGCTTTCTTT
. TRBJ2-7 few TRBV28 CASSLGTPYEQYF TGTGCCAGCAGTTTAGGGACTCCTTACGAGCAGTACTTC
TRBD2 TRBJ2-7 few TRBV28 CASSSYTSGAYEQYF TGTGCCAGCAGTTCGTACACTAGCGGGGCCTACGAGCAGTACTTC
. TRBJ1-1 few TRBV5-1 CASSLGVGGTEAFF TGCGCCAGCAGCTTGGGGGTCGGGGGCACTGAAGCTTTCTTT
. TRBJ1-2 few TRBV5-1 CASSSTGGVRGYTF TGCGCCAGCAGCTCGACAGGCGGAGTTAGGGGCTACACCTTC
. TRBJ1-5 . TRBV7-9 CASSLDRGPIFGQPQHF TGTGCCAGCAGCTTAGATCGTGGGCCGATTTTCGGTCAGCCCCAGCATTTT
. TRBJ2-1 . TRBV5-4 CASSGVSPGDEQFF TGTGCCAGCAGCGGTGTCTCCCCAGGCGATGAGCAGTTCTTC
TRBD1 TRBJ2-7 . TRBV7-2 CASSLREGAYEQYF TGTGCCAGCAGCCTACGAGAGGGGGCATACGAGCAGTACTTC
. TRBJ2-5 few TRBV7-7 CASSLVGTVEETQYF TGTGCCAGCAGCTTAGTCGGTACAGTCGAAGAGACCCAGTACTTC
TRBD2 TRBJ2-7 . TRBV7-3 CASSLTASGYYEQYF TGTGCCAGCAGCTTAACGGCTAGCGGTTACTACGAGCAGTACTTC
. TRBJ2-1 few TRBV10-3 CAISESGSGQFF TGTGCCATCAGTGAGTCTGGAAGCGGGCAGTTCTTC
. TRBJ2-1 . TRBV6-5 CASSYSKGGAGNEQFF TGTGCCAGCAGTTACTCGAAAGGGGGGGCGGGCAATGAGCAGTTCTTC
TRBD2 TRBJ2-7 few TRBV14 CASSQGGLAAYEQYF TGTGCCAGCAGCCAAGGGGGACTAGCGGCCTACGAGCAGTACTTC
. TRBJ1-1 . TRBV4-1 CASSQDPVMNTEAFF TGCGCCAGCAGCCAAGATCCAGTGATGAACACTGAAGCTTTCTTT
TRBD2 TRBJ2-1 . TRBV30 CAWSGGTSGTREFF TGTGCCTGGAGTGGGGGGACTAGCGGGACCCGGGAGTTCTTC
. TRBJ1-1 few TRBV30 CAWSGANTEAFF TGTGCCTGGAGCGGAGCGAACACTGAAGCTTTCTTT
. TRBJ2-7 . TRBV5-1 CASSLELEQYF TGCGCCAGCAGCTTGGAACTTGAGCAGTACTTC
TRBD1 TRBJ1-2 . TRBV19 CATARQGLSYGYTF TGTGCCACAGCTAGACAGGGGCTAAGCTATGGCTACACCTTC
. TRBJ1-2 few TRBV7-9 CASSSHMGGLYGYTF TGTGCCAGCAGCTCCCACATGGGGGGGCTCTATGGCTACACCTTC
. TRBJ2-7 few TRBV7-8 CASSSGRVRSYEQYF TGTGCCAGCAGCTCGGGTCGGGTGAGGTCCTACGAGCAGTACTTC
. TRBJ2-7 few TRBV29-1 CSVGVFEQYF TGCAGCGTGGGAGTTTTCGAGCAGTACTTC
. TRBJ1-2 few TRBV30 CAWSGAGGYGYTF TGTGCCTGGAGTGGGGCAGGTGGCTATGGCTACACCTTC
TRBD1 TRBJ1-5 few TRBV6-5 CASSPDRGGNQPQHF TGTGCCAGCAGCCCTGACAGGGGAGGCAATCAGCCCCAGCATTTT
. TRBJ2-7 few TRBV5-6 CASSLQRSPAEQYF TGTGCCAGCAGCTTGCAGCGGAGTCCCGCCGAGCAGTACTTC
. TRBJ1-4 few TRBV29-1 CSVSGDLGQKLFF TGCAGCGTCAGCGGTGACCTAGGGCAAAAACTGTTTTTT
. TRBJ1-1 . TRBV28 CASSVQVPTQEAFF TGTGCCAGCAGTGTACAGGTTCCGACCCAAGAAGCTTTCTTT
TRBD2 TRBJ2-7 . TRBV15 CATSRDARLAGGIGHF TGTGCCACCAGCAGAGATGCGAGACTAGCGGGAGGGATAGGACACTTC
TRBD2 TRBJ2-3 few TRBV27 CASRAPGLAYSSTDTQYF TGTGCCAGCAGAGCTCCGGGACTAGCGTATTCTAGCACAGATACGCAGTATTTT
TRBD2 TRBJ2-1 few TRBV5-1 CASSLGTSANEQFF TGCGCCAGCAGCTTGGGTACTAGCGCGAATGAGCAGTTCTTC
TRBD1 TRBJ1-1 . TRBV7-2 CASSSYRGRITEAFF TGTGCCAGCAGCTCTTATAGGGGGCGGATAACTGAAGCTTTCTTT
TRBD2 TRBJ2-1 few TRBV5-6 CASSRTRLSYNEQFF TGTGCCAGCAGCCGGACTAGACTCTCCTACAATGAGCAGTTCTTC
TRBD1 TRBJ2-5 few TRBV2 CASRQGVKETQYF TGTGCCAGCCGACAGGGAGTAAAAGAGACCCAGTACTTC
TRBD2 TRBJ2-2 . TRBV6-6 CASMGGRLTGELFF TGTGCCAGCATGGGCGGGAGGCTTACCGGGGAGCTGTTTTTT
TRBD2 TRBJ2-7 few TRBV7-9 CASSPETGLAGEGEQYF TGTGCCAGCAGCCCCGAAACGGGACTAGCGGGAGAGGGCGAGCAGTACTTC
. TRBJ2-5 few TRBV25-1 CASSDYRDAETQYF TGTGCCAGCAGTGATTACAGGGACGCGGAGACCCAGTACTTC
. TRBJ1-2 . TRBV29-1 CSADYSNYGYTF TGCAGCGCCGACTACTCCAACTATGGCTACACCTTC
TRBD1 TRBJ2-5 . TRBV28 CASRQGIETQYF TGTGCCAGCAGACAGGGGATCGAGACCCAGTACTTC
. TRBJ1-1 few TRBV19 CASSPWEGATEAFF TGTGCCAGTAGTCCATGGGAAGGGGCCACTGAAGCTTTCTTT
TRBD2 TRBJ2-5 . TRBV30 CAWSTGTSGNGETQYF TGTGCCTGGAGTACCGGGACTAGCGGGAACGGAGAGACCCAGTACTTC
. TRBJ2-3 . TRBV30 CAWKAGSTDTQYF TGTGCCTGGAAGGCGGGGAGCACAGATACGCAGTATTTT